These 16 T cell receptor beta chains were all obtained from the same sample, sequenced in a study of blood T cell repertoires in COVID-19. Measured with immunoSEQ multiplex PCR; TCRdb has only the in-frame clones, and not every one. The sample has a few hundred thousand clones; 89% are singletons. Sequences were obtained from peripheral blood. These receptors were collected from a woman aged 25 to 39 with COVID-19, enrolled during active disease.

This clone came up once. This sequence joins TRBV3-1 (or the pseudogene TRBV3-2) and TRBJ1-5; unclear D gene. Germline lookup yields CDR1 LGHDT and CDR2 YNNKEL (reference sequence). The CDR3 consists of 15 residues. The germline V and J ends were trimmed by 1 base and 3 bases, with 10 bases remaining between them. The CDR3 reads CASSQVSGDNQPQHF. The CDR3 DNA reads TGTGCCAGCAGCCAAGTCTCAGGTGACAATCAGCCCCAGCATTTT.

The DNA of the CDR3 is TGTGCCAGCAGCTTAATCGAACCGGGTGGCTATGGCTACACCTTC. Its protein is CASSLIEPGGYGYTF. The chain joins TRBV5-6 to TRBJ1-2; D unclear. Per germline, CDR1 SGHDT and CDR2 YYEEEE. The CDR3 has 15 residues. V gave up 2 bases and J gave up 4 bases, with 15 bases separating them.

The rearrangement joins TRBV10-2 to TRBJ2-7; 12 bases line up with TRBD2. The CDR3 is 13 amino acids. With 10 bases clipped from V and 4 bases from J, the junction kept 5 bases outside the gene matches. Germline CDR1 is WSHSY and CDR2 is SAAADI. CDR3 sequence (DNA): TGCGCCACCAGACTAGCGGGGGCTTACGAGCAGTACTTC. Translated, it gives CATRLAGAYEQYF.

This rearrangement joins TRBV19 to TRBJ1-5; TRBD1 is a possible D gene (6 bases). Germline V gene sequence: CDR1 LNHDA, CDR2 SQIVND (reference sequence). The CDR3 extends over 15 amino acids. The germline V and J ends were trimmed by 3 bases and 1 base, with 10 bases remaining between them. This chain's CDR3 is CASSIPGESNQPQHF. DNA for the CDR3: TGTGCCAGTAGTATTCCAGGGGAGAGCAATCAGCCCCAGCATTTT.

This chain uses TRBV3-1 (or the pseudogene TRBV3-2) with TRBJ1-2, with a possible D match to TRBD1 (6 bases). Germline values: CDR1 LGHDT, CDR2 YNNKEL (reference sequence). The CDR3 covers 16 residues. V was shortened by 2 bases and J by 1 base, with 14 bases between the two germline ends. Written as DNA, the CDR3 is TGTGCCAGCAGCCAATCCGGGACACCCAGTAACTATGGCTACACCTTC. Its protein is CASSQSGTPSNYGYTF.

The chain's CDR3 is CASITADRFRPLHF. The CDR3 bases are TGTGCCAGCATCACGGCGGACAGGTTTAGGCCCCTCCACTTT. The V call is TRBV6-5, the J call TRBJ1-6, with 7 bases that match TRBD1. Per germline, CDR1 MNHEY and CDR2 SVGAGI. The CDR3 runs to 14 residues. V shed 7 bases, J shed 13 bases, and the junction held 13 bases outside the gene matches.

This clone was counted only a few times. V usage is TRBV7-2 and J usage is TRBJ1-6; possible D gene TRBD1, 6 bases. The CDR3 runs to 15 residues. With 5 bases removed from V and 6 bases from J, the gap between germline ends came to 14 bases. Germline V gene data show CDR1 as SGHTA and CDR2 as FQGNSA. CDR3 residues: CASSLSKQGNSPLHF. The CDR3 nucleotides read TGTGCCAGCAGCCTTAGTAAACAGGGTAATTCACCCCTCCACTTT. Full variable domain (missing parts from reference TRBV7-2 and TRBJ1-6): GAGVSQSPSNKVTEKGKDVELRCDPISGHTALYWYRQSLGQGLEFLIYFQGNSAPDKSGLPSDRFSAERTGGSVSTLTIQRTQQEDSAVYLCASSLSKQGNSPLHFGNGTRLTVT.

This clone showed up just a few times. For the CDR3, the DNA is TGTGCCACCAACGGGGTCCTCTCTGGAAACACCATATATTTT. Translating gives CATNGVLSGNTIYF. This chain joins TRBV28 and TRBJ1-3, with D hard to call. CDR1 MDHEN and CDR2 SYDVKM come from the germline V gene. The V gene lost 10 bases and the J gene lost 0 bases, with 13 bases spanning the gap. The CDR3 is made up of 14 amino acids.

The chain uses TRBV6-6 and TRBJ2-7, with a tentative D call TRBD2 (6 bases). Looked up from germline, CDR1 is MNHNY and CDR2 is SVGAGI (reference sequence). Trimming shortened V by 5 bases and J by 0 bases, and 11 bases separated the two germline ends. CDR3 size: 14 residues. Here the CDR3 reads CASSPPGGSYEQYF. Here the CDR3 DNA reads TGTGCCAGCAGTCCCCCCGGGGGCTCCTACGAGCAGTACTTC.

The V and J genes are TRBV20-1 and TRBJ1-1, with a weak D call TRBD1 (5 bases). Trimming took off 6 bases at V and 7 bases at J, with 12 bases between the two ends. Germline V lookup: CDR1 DFQATT, CDR2 SNEGSKA (reference sequence). This CDR3 is built from 11 residues. Written as DNA, the CDR3 is TGCAGTGCCACTCAGGGAGGTGAAGCTTTCTTT. It codes for CSATQGGEAFF.

The chain joins TRBV6-5 to TRBJ1-1, with 8 bases identical to TRBD1. This CDR3 comprises 14 residues. Germline CDR1 reads MNHEY; CDR2 reads SVGAGI. With 5 bases clipped from V and 3 bases from J, the junction kept 5 bases outside the gene matches. Here the CDR3 reads CASSNGQGHTEAFF. DNA for the CDR3: TGTGCCAGCAGTAACGGACAGGGCCACACTGAAGCTTTCTTT.

The V gene is TRBV29-1, the J gene TRBJ2-1; D is unclear. The CDR3 loop spans 12 amino acids. Germline V lookup: CDR1 SQVTM, CDR2 ANQGSEA. V was shortened by 1 base and J by 6 bases, with 7 bases between the two germline ends. The CDR3 here is CSVEVRGNEQFF. CDR3 coding DNA: TGCAGCGTTGAAGTAAGAGGCAATGAGCAGTTCTTC.

The chain carries TRBV13 and TRBJ2-5; D is perhaps TRBD2 (6 bases). The CDR3 consists of 16 residues. Germline-derived CDR1 and CDR2 are PRHDT and FYEKMQ (reference sequence). With 3 bases removed from V and 1 base from J, the gap between germline ends came to 15 bases. The CDR3 loop is CASSFPGRYGQETQYF. The DNA for the CDR3 is TGTGCCAGCAGCTTTCCAGGGAGGTATGGCCAAGAGACCCAGTACTTC.

The V and J genes are TRBV6-6 and TRBJ1-1, with D tentatively TRBD1 (5 bases). V was pared by 4 bases and J by 9 bases, with 12 bases between. Germline CDR1 is MNHNY and CDR2 is SVGAGI (reference sequence). The CDR3 is 12 residues long. DNA for the CDR3: TGTGCCAGCAGTTCGGGACTCATCCAAGCTTTCTTT. Its protein is CASSSGLIQAFF.

V and J are TRBV6-6 and TRBJ2-5, with TRBD2 matching over 15 bases. The CDR3 extends over 18 amino acids. CDR1 MNHNY and CDR2 SVGAGI come from the germline V gene (reference sequence). The V gene end was trimmed by 5 bases and the J gene end by 5 bases; junction bases not matched to a gene: 12. CDR3 bases: TGTGCCAGCAGTCTTAGGACTAGCGGGGGGGCTGGTCGGGAGACCCAGTACTTC. Its translation is CASSLRTSGGAGRETQYF.

This chain uses TRBV11-2 with TRBJ2-1; no clear D. This CDR3 region has 17 residues. Trimming shortened V by 0 bases and J by 2 bases, and 14 bases separated the two germline ends. Germline lookup yields CDR1 SGHAT and CDR2 FQNNGV. This chain's CDR3 is CASSLDLGLRPYNEQFF. Written as DNA, the CDR3 is TGTGCCAGCAGCTTAGATCTGGGCCTCCGGCCCTACAATGAGCAGTTCTTC. The full variable domain, rest sourced from reference TRBV11-2 and TRBJ2-1, is EAGVAQSPRYKIIEKRQSVAFWCNPISGHATLYWYQQILGQGPKLLIQFQNNGVVDDSQLPKDRFSAERLKGVDSTLKIQPAKLEDSAVYLCASSLDLGLRPYNEQFFGPGTRLTVL.